One sample yielded the 3 T cell receptor beta chains listed below, sequenced in a study of Ad26.COV2.S vaccination and SARS-CoV-2 variants. Data came from immunoSEQ multiplex PCR; TCRdb stores just in-frame clones and leaves some out. The data show 400,000 to 450,000 clones, around 91% seen once. Treatment meaning: about 20 received Ad26.COV2.S at low or high dose, single or two shots; about 5 received placebo; per-sample allocation not given. Material that was analyzed had been drawn on day 63 after the first vaccine or placebo injection. The source material was peripheral blood, sampled in a trial of Ad26.COV2.S vaccine versus placebo. The receptors were gathered from a person between 18 and 65 years old who received the Ad26.COV2.S COVID-19 vaccine or a placebo.

This clone came up a few times. The rearrangement links TRBV3-1 (or the pseudogene TRBV3-2) to TRBJ2-7, with D unresolved. V lost 6 bases and J 4 bases, leaving 7 bases between the germline ends. CDR3 size: 11 residues. CDR1 and CDR2 from the germline V gene are LGHDT and YNNKEL (reference sequence). The CDR3 reads CASSMGYEQYF. The CDR3 DNA follows: TGTGCCAGCAGTATGGGGTACGAGCAGTACTTC.

This clone has just a few counts. This chain's CDR3 is CAAGTGGTETQYF. CDR3 DNA: TGTGCCGCTGGAACAGGGGGCACAGAGACCCAGTACTTC. This chain uses TRBV15 with TRBJ2-5, with 9 bases that match TRBD1. The CDR3 totals 13 residues. The V gene's germline CDR1 is LNHNV and CDR2 YYDKDF (reference sequence). The J segment lost 4 bases and the V segment lost 11 bases, leaving 8 bases of the junction unmatched.

The chain couples TRBV28 to TRBJ2-1; 7 bases are a match to TRBD1. This CDR3 contains 14 residues. V lost 6 bases, J lost 8 bases, and 10 bases stayed unmatched. Germline CDR1 is MDHEN and CDR2 is SYDVKM. The CDR3 spells CASRKLTGVHEQFF. The DNA for the CDR3 is TGTGCCAGCAGGAAACTAACAGGGGTCCATGAGCAGTTCTTC.